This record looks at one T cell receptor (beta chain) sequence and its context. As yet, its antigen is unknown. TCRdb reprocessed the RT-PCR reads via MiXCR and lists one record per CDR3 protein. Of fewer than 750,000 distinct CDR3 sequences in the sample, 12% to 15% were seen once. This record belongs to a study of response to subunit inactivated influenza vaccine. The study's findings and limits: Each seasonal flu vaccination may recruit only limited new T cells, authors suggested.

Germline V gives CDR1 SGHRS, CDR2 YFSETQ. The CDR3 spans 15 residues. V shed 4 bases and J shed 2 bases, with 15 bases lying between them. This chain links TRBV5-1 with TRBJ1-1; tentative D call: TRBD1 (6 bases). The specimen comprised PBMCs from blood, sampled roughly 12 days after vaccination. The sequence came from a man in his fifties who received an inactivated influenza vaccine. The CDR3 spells CASSPPLGGNTEAFF. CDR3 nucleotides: TGCGCCAGCAGCCCTCCCCTAGGGGGAAACACTGAAGCTTTCTTT. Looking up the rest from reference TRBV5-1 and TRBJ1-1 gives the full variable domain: KAGVTQTPRYLIKTRGQQVTLSCSPISGHRSVSWYQQTPGQGLQFLFEYFSETQRNKGNFPGRFSGRQFSNSRSEMNVSTLELGDSALYLCASSPPLGGNTEAFFGQGTRLTVV.